The clone carrying this TCR beta chain was seen a single time. These data belong to a study of blood T cell repertoires in COVID-19. Study as a whole: Some COVID-19 samples were acute and others convalescent; all came from the United States, Italy and Spain.

Per the authors' pipeline: Counts of nucleated cells, estimated from reference gene primer amplification, were obtained. The table came from immunoSEQ multiplex PCR; TCRdb's copy has only in-frame clones and leaves some out. V and J calls and clone size are as listed in that table; D and trimming were resolved from the DNA. The sample has about 440,000 clones, around 88% seen once. This CDR3 comprises 15 residues. V was pared by 2 bases and J by 2 bases, with 13 bases between. Germline loops: CDR1 SGHTA, CDR2 FQGTGA. The sequenced sample was peripheral blood. This TCR was recovered from a woman aged 25 to 39 with acute or convalescent COVID-19. V gene TRBV7-3 combines with J gene TRBJ2-7; weak D call: TRBD1 (6 bases). CDR3 DNA sequence: TGTGCCAGCAGCTTAGGGGGCGGGCAGCCCTACGAGCAGTACTTC. Encoded protein: CASSLGGGQPYEQYF. The whole variable domain, remainder taken from reference TRBV7-3 and TRBJ2-7, is GAGVSQTPSNKVTEKGKYVELRCDPISGHTALYWYRQSLGQGPEFLIYFQGTGAADDSGLPNDRFFAVRPEGSVSTLKIQRTERGDSAVYLCASSLGGGQPYEQYFGPGTRLTVT.